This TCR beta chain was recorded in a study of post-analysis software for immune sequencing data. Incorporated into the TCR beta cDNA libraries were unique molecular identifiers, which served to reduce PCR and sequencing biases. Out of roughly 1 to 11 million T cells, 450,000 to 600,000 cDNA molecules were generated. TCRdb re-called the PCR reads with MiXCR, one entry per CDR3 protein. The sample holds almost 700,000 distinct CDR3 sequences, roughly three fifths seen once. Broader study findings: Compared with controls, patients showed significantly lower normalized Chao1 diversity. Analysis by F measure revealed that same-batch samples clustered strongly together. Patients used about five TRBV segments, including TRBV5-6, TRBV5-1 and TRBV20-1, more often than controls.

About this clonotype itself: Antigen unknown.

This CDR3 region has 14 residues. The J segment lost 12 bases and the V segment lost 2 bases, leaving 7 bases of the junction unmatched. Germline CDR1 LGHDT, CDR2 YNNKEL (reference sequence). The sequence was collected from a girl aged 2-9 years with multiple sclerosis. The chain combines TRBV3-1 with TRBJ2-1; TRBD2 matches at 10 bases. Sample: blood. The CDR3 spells CASSQSLAGVGQFF. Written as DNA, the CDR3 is TGTGCCAGCAGCCAAAGTCTAGCGGGGGTTGGGCAGTTCTTC.